This T cell receptor beta chain emerged from a study of cytomegalovirus exposure and HLA in healthy donors. PCR involved 60 Vbeta and 13 Jbeta primers. Clones were sequenced by immunoSEQ multiplex PCR, and TCRdb holds only the in-frame ones, with some missing. The profile shows about 120,000 clones, approximately 78% of them singletons. Study observations and caveats: Apparent HLA restriction characterized most CMV-associated TCR beta chains in a later analysis.

The germline V gene has CDR1 SGHRS and CDR2 YFSETQ. V dropped 0 bases and J dropped 4; count of bases not matched to a gene: 8. This CDR3 is 17 amino acids long. This clone appeared a few times. The antigen is unknown. The receptor's source is a woman aged 25 to 45 in good health and CMV-seropositive. The chain links TRBV5-1 to TRBJ2-3, with 10 bases aligning to TRBD2. The sample was PBMCs. The CDR3 nucleotides are TGCGCCAGCAGCTTGGGTCGATTAGCGGGGGGCGCAGATACGCAGTATTTT. It encodes CASSLGRLAGGADTQYF.